This TCR beta chain emerged from a study of blood T cell repertoires in COVID-19. Study details: PBMCs, B-cell-depleted T cells, or T cells provided the cDNA or gDNA that made up the material.

In the original analysis: Amplification from reference gene primers served as the basis for estimated nucleated cell counts. Clones were sequenced by immunoSEQ multiplex PCR, and TCRdb holds only the in-frame ones, with some missing. The D gene and trimming were derived from the DNA, and the V and J assignments and clone size from that table. This sample yields fewer than 80,000 clones, of which over 70% are seen a single time; more than 20% belongs to the top ten. Germline trimming cut 5 bases from V and 0 bases from J; bases unmatched to any gene: 5. From germline, CDR1 is SGHVS and CDR2 FNYEAQ. CDR3 size: 15 residues.

Sequencing used peripheral blood. The rearrangement joins TRBV7-6 to TRBJ1-1; TRBD1 aligns across 8 bases. This TCR derives from a man in his sixties with acute or convalescent COVID-19. CDR3 protein: CASSRTGPMNTEAFF. CDR3 sequence (DNA): TGTGCCAGCAGCCGGACAGGGCCCATGAACACTGAAGCTTTCTTT.